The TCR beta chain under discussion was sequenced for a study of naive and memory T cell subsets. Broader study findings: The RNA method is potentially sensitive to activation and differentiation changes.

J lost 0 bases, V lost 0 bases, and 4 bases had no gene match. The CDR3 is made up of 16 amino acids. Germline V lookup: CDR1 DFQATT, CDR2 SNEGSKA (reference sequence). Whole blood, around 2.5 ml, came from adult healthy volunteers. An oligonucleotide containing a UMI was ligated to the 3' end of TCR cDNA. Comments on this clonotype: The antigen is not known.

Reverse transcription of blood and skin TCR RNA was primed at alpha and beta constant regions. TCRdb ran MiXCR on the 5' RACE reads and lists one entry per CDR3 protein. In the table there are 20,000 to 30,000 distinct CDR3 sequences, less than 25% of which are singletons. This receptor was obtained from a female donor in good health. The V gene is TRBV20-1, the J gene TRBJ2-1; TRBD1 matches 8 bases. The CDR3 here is CSARDRTGSSYNEQFF. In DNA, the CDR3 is TGCAGTGCTAGAGATCGGACAGGGAGCTCCTACAATGAGCAGTTCTTC.